These 31 T cell receptor beta chains were sequenced from one sample in a study of CD8 T cells in ankylosing spondylitis. No cognate antigen is known for these TCRs. Study outcomes and limitations: Within ankylosing spondylitis blood, a TCR beta motif made up of seven to nine highly homologous variants appeared to be characteristic.

MiXCR was run by TCRdb on the 5' RACE reads, yielding one entry per CDR3 protein. The table records over 700,000 distinct CDR3 sequences, around 17% of them present only once. Input material: blood, either unsorted or a sorted T cell fraction (not recorded which). Receptors originate from a male donor with ankylosing spondylitis.

J is TRBJ2-7 and V is TRBV3-1; 9 bases match TRBD2. Germline V CDR1 and CDR2: LGHDT, YNNKEL (reference sequence). V dropped 4 bases and J dropped 4; count of bases not matched to a gene: 11. This CDR3 is 16 amino acids long. CDR3 residues: CASSPSGGRADYEQYF. The CDR3 DNA follows: TGTGCCAGCAGCCCGAGCGGCGGGAGGGCCGATTACGAGCAGTACTTC.

This clonotype was picked up a small number of times. The chain has TRBV7-2 and TRBJ2-1; possible D gene TRBD2, 6 bases. Trimming removed 6 bases from V and 8 bases from J, with 11 bases in between. CDR3 length: 12 amino acids. Germline CDR1 SGHTA, CDR2 FQGNSA. The chain's CDR3 is CASRAGRDEQFF. CDR3 DNA sequence: TGTGCCAGCAGGGCGGGACGCGATGAGCAGTTCTTC. Drawing the rest from reference TRBV7-2 and TRBJ2-1, the complete variable domain is GAGVSQSPSNKVTEKGKDVELRCDPISGHTALYWYRQSLGQGLEFLIYFQGNSAPDKSGLPSDRFSAERTGGSVSTLTIQRTQQEDSAVYLCASRAGRDEQFFGPGTRLTVL.

This rearrangement joins TRBV15 to TRBJ2-5; D perhaps matches TRBD1 (6 bases). The CDR3 extends over 15 amino acids. Germline CDR1 LNHNV, CDR2 YYDKDF (reference sequence). With 0 bases removed from V and 5 bases from J, the gap between germline ends came to 13 bases. CDR3 residues: CATSRDLGALETQYF. DNA for the CDR3: TGTGCCACCAGCAGAGACCTGGGGGCCTTGGAGACCCAGTACTTC.

This clonotype was detected only a few times. This chain connects TRBV7-2 to TRBJ2-3, with 10 bases aligning to TRBD1. The CDR3 totals 15 residues. CDR1 and CDR2 from the germline V gene are SGHTA and FQGNSA. J gave up 4 bases and V 4 bases, and 5 bases lay outside the gene matches. CDR3 DNA sequence: TGTGCCAGCAGCTCGGACGGGACAGGGGCAGATACGCAGTATTTT. It encodes CASSSDGTGADTQYF.

This clonotype was seen many times. The chain is built from TRBV12-3 or TRBV12-4 and TRBJ2-7, with 11 bases lining up with TRBD1. The CDR3 covers 14 residues. The V segment lost 4 bases and the J segment 4 bases; nucleotides outside the gene matches: 3. The CDR3 DNA follows: TGTGCCAGCAGTTCCTGGGACAGGGGGTACGAGCAGTACTTC. It translates to CASSSWDRGYEQYF.

This clonotype was recorded many times. V and J are TRBV29-1 and TRBJ2-7; tentative D call: TRBD1 (6 bases). Germline CDR1 reads SQVTM; CDR2 reads ANQGSEA. The CDR3 extends over 15 amino acids. Trimming shortened V by 5 bases and J by 5 bases, and 22 bases separated the two germline ends. CDR3 coding DNA: TGCAGCGTTAAGGCAGGGGCCCAAGTGAGTCACGAGCAGTACTTC. It encodes CSVKAGAQVSHEQYF.

The chain uses TRBV13 and TRBJ2-2; D unresolved. CDR3 length: 16 residues. Looked up from germline, CDR1 is PRHDT and CDR2 is FYEKMQ (reference sequence). V was trimmed by 5 bases and J by 0 bases, leaving 13 bases between them. Here the CDR3 DNA reads TGTGCCAGCAGCCGACTCGGGCGGTCGAACACCGGGGAGCTGTTTTTT. It codes for CASSRLGRSNTGELFF.

CDR3 residues: CASKGQGAGDTEAFF. The CDR3 nucleotides read TGTGCCAGCAAGGGACAGGGGGCGGGAGACACTGAAGCTTTCTTT. The chain employs TRBV6-1 and TRBJ1-1; 12 bases are shared with TRBD1. From germline, CDR1 is MNHNS and CDR2 SASEGT. This CDR3 region has 15 residues. V shed 7 bases and J 3 bases; nucleotides not matched to a gene: 6.

This clonotype was recorded at least ten times. The chain recombines TRBV5-1 with TRBJ1-1; TRBD1 agrees at 7 bases. Germline V gene data show CDR1 as SGHRS and CDR2 as YFSETQ. CDR3 length: 13 residues. The V segment lost 4 bases and the J segment 5 bases; nucleotides outside the gene matches: 5. The CDR3 sequence: CASSNQGGTEAFF. Written as DNA, the CDR3 is TGCGCCAGCAGCAATCAGGGGGGAACTGAAGCTTTCTTT.

This clonotype was found a few times. The chain is built from TRBV7-6 and TRBJ2-2, with 9 positions matching TRBD1. In germline, CDR1 is SGHVS, CDR2 FNYEAQ. The CDR3 runs 17 residues. V lost 5 bases, J lost 4 bases, and 11 bases stayed unmatched. The CDR3 nucleotides read TGTGCCAGCAGCCATCGCTCCGGGACAGGGTTCACCGGGGAGCTGTTTTTT. This translates into CASSHRSGTGFTGELFF.

The chain employs TRBV2 and TRBJ2-1; D is possibly TRBD1 (6 bases). This CDR3 spans 13 amino acids. In germline, CDR1 is SNHLY, CDR2 FYNNEI. The CDR3 sequence is CAGKQGNRNEQFF. CDR3 in DNA: TGTGCTGGAAAACAGGGTAATAGGAATGAGCAGTTCTTC.

This clonotype was seen a handful of times. This sequence joins TRBV7-8 and TRBJ2-7, with a possible D match to TRBD1 (5 bases). V was pared by 6 bases and J by 3 bases, with 15 bases between. The length of the CDR3 is 14 residues. Germline-derived CDR1 and CDR2 are SGHVS and FQNEAQ. CDR3 in amino acids: CASSSSDRVYEQYF. The CDR3 DNA reads TGTGCCAGCAGTTCGAGCGACAGAGTCTACGAGCAGTACTTC.

The rearrangement links TRBV20-1 to TRBJ2-7, with 7 bases identical to TRBD2. V was clipped by 6 bases and J by 2 bases; unmatched bases: 10. Germline V gene lookup returns CDR1 DFQATT and CDR2 SNEGSKA (reference sequence). This CDR3 has 14 residues. DNA of the CDR3: TGCAGTGCAAACCAAGCGGGGCCCACCTACGAGCAGTACTTC. Translated, it gives CSANQAGPTYEQYF.

The chain combines TRBV7-8 with TRBJ1-2; 7 nucleotides line up with TRBD1. After removal of 5 bases from V and 2 bases from J, the junction contained 5 bases not matched to a gene. CDR3 length equals 14 residues. Germline V CDR1 and CDR2: SGHVS, FQNEAQ. CDR3 sequence (DNA): TGTGCCAGCAGCCCAAGGGGGCAGAACTATGGCTACACCTTC. It codes for CASSPRGQNYGYTF.

V gene TRBV28 combines with J gene TRBJ2-4; 7 nucleotides align to TRBD2. The CDR3 spans 12 residues. With V trimmed by 6 bases and J by 8 bases, 4 bases remained unmatched. Germline-derived CDR1 and CDR2 are MDHEN and SYDVKM. The DNA of the CDR3 is TGTGCCAGCAGGGGGGGAGGGTACATTCAGTACTTC. Its translation: CASRGGGYIQYF.

The CDR3 DNA reads as TGTGCCAGCAGCGTAGGGGACATCTCTGGAAACACCATATATTTT. This translates into CASSVGDISGNTIYF. V usage is TRBV9 and J usage is TRBJ1-3, with D perhaps TRBD1 (6 bases). The CDR3 covers 15 residues. Trimming left V 0 bases short and J 0 bases short, with 7 bases between. Germline CDR1 is SGDLS and CDR2 is YYNGEE.

The chain carries TRBV7-8 and TRBJ1-1; D remains ambiguous. Germline values: CDR1 SGHVS, CDR2 FQNEAQ. The CDR3 loop spans 15 amino acids. V was pared by 0 bases and J by 1 base, with 9 bases between. This CDR3 is CASSLAVGRNTEAFF. The CDR3 region has the DNA TGTGCCAGCAGCTTAGCGGTGGGTAGGAACACTGAAGCTTTCTTT.

The chain recombines TRBV9 with TRBJ2-7; 9 bases fit TRBD1. This CDR3 contains 16 residues. Trimming cost V 3 bases and J 0 bases; bases outside gene matches: 7. From germline, CDR1 is SGDLS and CDR2 YYNGEE. The CDR3 nucleotides read TGTGCCAGCAGCGGTGATCCGGGACAGGGCTCCTACGAGCAGTACTTC. It encodes CASSGDPGQGSYEQYF.

This clonotype was detected many times. V usage is TRBV24-1 and J usage is TRBJ2-2; the match to TRBD2 covers 14 bases. The J segment lost 9 bases and the V segment lost 4 bases, leaving 6 bases of the junction unmatched. Germline lookup yields CDR1 KGHDR and CDR2 SFDVKD. The CDR3 runs 16 residues. The CDR3 protein is CATSDLGTSGSRELFF. In nucleotides, the CDR3 is TGTGCCACCAGTGACCTCGGGACTAGCGGGAGCCGGGAGCTGTTTTTT.

This clonotype came up a few times. The chain is built from TRBV12-3 or TRBV12-4 and TRBJ2-2; D gene unclear. Trimming pared 3 bases from V and 1 base from J, leaving 9 bases between. The CDR3 consists of 15 residues. The CDR3 reads CASSFPSRNTGELFF. The CDR3 DNA is TGTGCCAGCAGTTTTCCCAGCCGGAACACCGGGGAGCTGTTTTTT.

This clonotype was detected a few times. The chain has TRBV7-7 and TRBJ2-3; 10 bases align to TRBD2. Trimming removed 5 bases from V and 2 bases from J; junction bases left unmatched: 4. Germline assignment: CDR1 SSHAT and CDR2 FNYEAQ (reference sequence). The CDR3 has 15 amino acids. This CDR3 is CASSPTSGITDTQYF. The CDR3 DNA sequence: TGTGCCAGCAGCCCCACTAGCGGGATCACAGATACGCAGTATTTT.

This clonotype was found a few times. This rearrangement joins TRBV28 to TRBJ1-5; possibly TRBD1 for D (6 bases). The CDR3 has 15 amino acids. CDR1 and CDR2 from the germline V gene are MDHEN and SYDVKM. V lost 6 bases and J 0 bases, leaving 12 bases between the germline ends. The CDR3 protein is CASRMGGHSNQPQHF. In DNA form, the CDR3 reads TGTGCCAGCAGAATGGGGGGCCATAGCAATCAGCCCCAGCATTTT.

The V and J genes are TRBV5-1 and TRBJ2-7, with 8 bases that match TRBD2. This CDR3 has 16 amino acids. Trimming at V came to 0 bases and at J to 7 bases, leaving 12 bases not matched to a gene. CDR1 is SGHRS and CDR2 is YFSETQ in the germline V gene. In nucleotides, the CDR3 is TGCGCCAGCAGCTTGGGCCTTAGCGGGGTTGTGGGTGAGCAGTACTTC. Translated, it gives CASSLGLSGVVGEQYF. Drawing the rest from reference TRBV5-1 and TRBJ2-7, the complete variable domain is KAGVTQTPRYLIKTRGQQVTLSCSPISGHRSVSWYQQTPGQGLQFLFEYFSETQRNKGNFPGRFSGRQFSNSRSEMNVSTLELGDSALYLCASSLGLSGVVGEQYFGPGTRLTVT.

This clonotype came up a few times. The V call is TRBV12-3 or TRBV12-4, the J call TRBJ2-3, with D unresolved. V dropped 1 base and J dropped 2 bases, with 10 bases sitting between them. CDR3 size: 15 residues. DNA of the CDR3: TGTGCCAGCAGTTTAGAATACAGCGCCACAGATACGCAGTATTTT. Its protein is CASSLEYSATDTQYF.

This rearrangement joins TRBV18 to TRBJ1-2; D is unresolved. CDR3 length: 14 residues. The germline V gene has CDR1 KGHSH and CDR2 LQKENI. Trimming shortened V by 0 bases and J by 8 bases, and 13 bases separated the two germline ends. This chain's CDR3 is CASSPPGVGLGYTF. The DNA of the CDR3 is TGTGCCAGCTCACCACCCGGTGTTGGGTTGGGCTACACCTTC.

The V call is TRBV10-3, the J call TRBJ1-4; tentatively, D is TRBD1 (5 bases). CDR3 length: 12 residues. The V end lost 2 bases, the J end lost 7 bases, and 5 bases lay between the germline ends. In germline, CDR1 is ENHRY, CDR2 SYGVKD. The CDR3 here is CAISEGGEKLFF. The CDR3, as DNA: TGTGCCATCAGTGAGGGGGGTGAAAAACTGTTTTTT.

This clonotype was counted only a few times. V gene TRBV4-1 combines with J gene TRBJ2-6; D possibly corresponds to TRBD1 (5 bases). CDR1 and CDR2 (germline): MGHRA, YSYEKL. This CDR3 has 18 amino acids. With 2 bases removed from V and 0 bases from J, the gap between germline ends came to 14 bases. The CDR3 DNA reads TGCGCCAGCAGCCAATTGGTAGGGGCCAACTCTGGGGCCAACGTCCTGACTTTC. This encodes CASSQLVGANSGANVLTF.

This clonotype was detected a few times. The chain links TRBV9 to TRBJ2-1; 9 bases line up with TRBD1. CDR3 length: 17 amino acids. Germline V gives CDR1 SGDLS, CDR2 YYNGEE. Trimming cost V 0 bases and J 8 bases; bases outside gene matches: 12. CDR3 bases: TGTGCCAGCAGCGTAGACATAGGTGGGACAGGGATGTATGAGCAGTTCTTC. It specifies CASSVDIGGTGMYEQFF.

This chain joins TRBV29-1 and TRBJ2-3; D perhaps matches TRBD1 (6 bases). CDR3 length: 10 amino acids. Per germline, CDR1 SQVTM and CDR2 ANQGSEA. The V end was cut by 7 bases, the J end by 6 bases, with 8 bases between. In DNA form, the CDR3 reads TGCAGCGCCGGACAGGATACGCAGTATTTT. This gives the protein CSAGQDTQYF.

The CDR3 reads CASRGLSGSKPEQFF. The CDR3 nucleotides are TGCGCCAGCAGGGGACTAAGCGGGAGTAAACCTGAGCAGTTCTTC. The chain couples TRBV5-1 to TRBJ2-1; 8 nucleotides match TRBD2. This CDR3 has 15 residues. V shed 5 bases, J shed 9 bases, and the junction held 13 bases outside the gene matches. The germline V gene encodes CDR1 SGHRS and CDR2 YFSETQ.

This chain links TRBV21-1 with TRBJ1-5; the listed D gene, TRBD1, was not tested against the DNA. TRBV21-1 is a pseudogene locus. This CDR3 spans 14 amino acids. DNA for the CDR3: TGTGCCAGCAGCAAGGACACGGGAAATCAGCCCCAGCATTTT. This encodes CASSKDTGNQPQHF.